The 10 T cell receptor beta chains reported below all come from one sample, sequenced in a study of blood T cells in healthy people across ages. For the second PCR, which ran for 7 to 11 cycles, a sample-barcoded 5' primer and a J-beta primer mix were used. TCRdb reprocessed the 5' RACE reads with MiXCR, giving one entry per CDR3 protein. This sample carries some 1.4 million distinct CDR3 sequences, 42% of them seen once, and the ten largest clones take roughly 7.7%. The sequencing input was blood. These TCRs come from a woman aged 18 to 35 in good health.

This clonotype came up a few times. The gene calls are TRBV25-1 and TRBJ2-5; unclear D gene. Germline V gives CDR1 MGHDK, CDR2 SYGVNS. Between the trimmed V and J ends, which lost 1 base and 3 bases, there was a span of 18 bases. The CDR3 sequence is 17 residues long. CDR3 bases: TGTGCCAGCAGTGAATCGACTCCAAAAGTGGGAAAAGAGACCCAGTACTTC. Encoded protein: CASSESTPKVGKETQYF.

This clonotype turned up a few times. The chain combines TRBV7-9 with TRBJ2-5; a weak D match, TRBD1 (5 bases). V was cut by 3 bases and J by 5 bases, with 16 bases left in between. CDR1 is SEHNR and CDR2 is FQNEAQ in the germline V gene (reference sequence). The CDR3 contains 15 residues. The DNA for the CDR3 is TGTGCCAGCAGCTTTTCATCTTCAGGGCCCGAGACCCAGTACTTC. Translation gives CASSFSSSGPETQYF.

The chain recombines TRBV27 with TRBJ2-1; D is undetermined. Trimming pared 5 bases from V and 5 bases from J, leaving 13 bases between. Germline V lookup: CDR1 MNHEY, CDR2 SMNVEV (reference sequence). CDR3 length equals 14 residues. The CDR3 protein is CASSGAWLDNEQFF. In DNA, the CDR3 is TGTGCCAGCAGTGGCGCGTGGTTAGACAATGAGCAGTTCTTC.

The genes are TRBV6-1 and TRBJ2-5, with 11 bases that match TRBD2. The CDR3 consists of 15 residues. V shed 2 bases, J shed 6 bases, and the junction held 5 bases outside the gene matches. The V gene's germline CDR1 is MNHNS and CDR2 SASEGT. CDR3 region: CASSEPGLAVKTQYF. CDR3 sequence (DNA): TGTGCCAGCAGTGAACCGGGACTAGCGGTAAAGACCCAGTACTTC.

This chain joins TRBV6-6 and TRBJ1-2, with D perhaps TRBD1 (5 bases). Germline lookup yields CDR1 MNHNY and CDR2 SVGAGI (reference sequence). The V gene lost 7 bases and the J gene lost 7 bases, with 16 bases spanning the gap. This CDR3 comprises 13 residues. This chain's CDR3 is CASTGSGDLGYTF. Here the CDR3 DNA reads TGTGCCAGCACTGGGTCGGGGGATCTTGGCTACACCTTC.

This clonotype was observed a few times. The rearrangement joins TRBV7-3 to TRBJ2-1; 10 nucleotides match TRBD2. Unmatched junction bases numbered 5, after V lost 2 bases and J lost 7 bases. The CDR3 totals 15 residues. Germline CDR1 and CDR2: SGHTA and FQGTGA. The CDR3 nucleotides are TGTGCCAGCAGCTTAGAACTAGCGGGGAGAAATGAGCAGTTCTTC. This sequence encodes CASSLELAGRNEQFF. Combining the CDR3 with reference TRBV7-3 and TRBJ2-1 gives the whole variable domain GAGVSQTPSNKVTEKGKYVELRCDPISGHTALYWYRQSLGQGPEFLIYFQGTGAADDSGLPNDRFFAVRPEGSVSTLKIQRTERGDSAVYLCASSLELAGRNEQFFGPGTRLTVL.

The V call is TRBV5-4, the J call TRBJ2-3; possibly TRBD1 or TRBD2 for D (5 bases each). The germline V gene encodes CDR1 SGHNT and CDR2 YYREEE (reference sequence). This CDR3 has 15 residues. V lost 6 bases, J lost 2 bases, and 16 bases lay in between. The CDR3 region is CASTTGLSPTDTQYF. The DNA of the CDR3 is TGTGCCAGCACCACAGGACTTTCCCCCACAGATACGCAGTATTTT.

This clonotype was recorded a few times. The chain joins TRBV13 to TRBJ2-1; TRBD2 matches at 8 bases. Germline CDR1 reads PRHDT; CDR2 reads FYEKMQ (reference sequence). V trimming: 7 bases; J trimming: 8 bases; junction bases outside the gene matches: 13. The CDR3 sequence is 15 residues long. The CDR3 reads CASTKPGGPLHEQFF. The DNA of the CDR3 is TGTGCCAGCACCAAACCGGGGGGGCCCTTGCATGAGCAGTTCTTC.

The chain combines TRBV18 with TRBJ1-2; possibly TRBD1 for D (5 bases). The V end was cut by 0 bases, the J end by 4 bases, with 12 bases between. Germline V lookup: CDR1 KGHSH, CDR2 LQKENI. The CDR3 sequence is 15 residues long. The CDR3 loop is CASSPPNHGGYGYTF. In DNA form, the CDR3 reads TGTGCCAGCTCACCACCGAATCATGGGGGCTATGGCTACACCTTC.

This clonotype has just a few counts. The chain has TRBV7-2 and TRBJ2-1; 9 bases are shared with TRBD2. CDR3 length: 15 amino acids. Germline V gene data show CDR1 as SGHTA and CDR2 as FQGNSA. After removal of 1 base from V and 6 bases from J, the junction contained 4 bases not matched to a gene. CDR3 sequence: CASSLGAGGRNEQFF. CDR3 DNA: TGTGCCAGCAGCTTAGGGGCGGGGGGGCGCAATGAGCAGTTCTTC.